This T cell receptor (beta chain) originates from a study of cytomegalovirus exposure and HLA in healthy donors. A word on this clone: Its antigen is as yet unknown.

Germline V CDR1 and CDR2: LGHNA, YSLEER. J gave up 2 bases and V 4 bases, and 11 bases lay outside the gene matches. CDR3 length: 16 residues. Study-level results: Rare sequences made up most TCRs, while some public TCRs were found in many donors.

At sampling all donors were nominally healthy, likely with unrecorded immune exposures. The PCR used 60 Vbeta and 13 Jbeta primers. Clones were read by immunoSEQ multiplex PCR, and TCRdb kept only the in-frame ones, dropping some. The sample has about 120,000 clones; about 90% are singletons. This receptor was obtained from a man in his forties or fifties in good health and CMV-seronegative. The chain is built from TRBV4-3 and TRBJ2-7; TRBD1 matches 7 bases. The material sequenced was PBMCs. CDR3 sequence: CASSLSPTGATYEQYF. DNA for the CDR3: TGCGCCAGCAGCCTTTCCCCCACAGGGGCCACCTACGAGCAGTACTTC.